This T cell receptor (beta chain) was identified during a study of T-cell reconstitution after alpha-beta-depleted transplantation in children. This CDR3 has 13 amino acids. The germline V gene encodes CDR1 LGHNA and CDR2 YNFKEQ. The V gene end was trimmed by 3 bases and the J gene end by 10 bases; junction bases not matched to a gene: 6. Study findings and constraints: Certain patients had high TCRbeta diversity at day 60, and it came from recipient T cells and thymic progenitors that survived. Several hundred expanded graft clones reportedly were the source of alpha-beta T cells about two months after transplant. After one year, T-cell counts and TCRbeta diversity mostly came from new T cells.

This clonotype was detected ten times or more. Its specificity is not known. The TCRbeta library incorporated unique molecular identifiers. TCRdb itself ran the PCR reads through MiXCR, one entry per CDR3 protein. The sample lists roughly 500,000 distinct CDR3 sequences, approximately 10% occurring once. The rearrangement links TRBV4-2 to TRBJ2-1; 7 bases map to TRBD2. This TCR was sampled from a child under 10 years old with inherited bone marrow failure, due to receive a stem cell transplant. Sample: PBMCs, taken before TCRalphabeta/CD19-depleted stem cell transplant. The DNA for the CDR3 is TGTGCCAGCAGCCACGGACAACTAGCGGAGCAGTTCTTC. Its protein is CASSHGQLAEQFF.